This T cell receptor (beta chain) appears in the sequencing data of a study of shared clonotypes between healthy human individuals. Only in-frame clones appear in the TCRdb table, and some are missing; sequencing was by immunoSEQ multiplex PCR. The table records millions of clones, roughly nine tenths of them present only once. The CDR3 length is 14 residues. Trimming pared 2 bases from V and 5 bases from J, leaving 12 bases between. Germline CDR1 and CDR2: SGHRS and YFSETQ. Note on this clone: Additional DNA sequences in this sample encode the identical CDR3.

The source is a man aged 18 to 30 in good health. The sequenced material came from naive CD4+ T cells sorted from blood. Subset noted: CD45RA+ positively selected. This chain links TRBV5-1 with TRBJ2-3, with D perhaps TRBD1 (6 bases). This CDR3 is CASSLGTGKDTQYF. CDR3 in DNA: TGCGCCAGCAGCTTAGGAACAGGGAAAGATACGCAGTATTTT. Full variable domain (remainder filled in from reference TRBV5-1 and TRBJ2-3): KAGVTQTPRYLIKTRGQQVTLSCSPISGHRSVSWYQQTPGQGLQFLFEYFSETQRNKGNFPGRFSGRQFSNSRSEMNVSTLELGDSALYLCASSLGTGKDTQYFGPGTRLTVL.